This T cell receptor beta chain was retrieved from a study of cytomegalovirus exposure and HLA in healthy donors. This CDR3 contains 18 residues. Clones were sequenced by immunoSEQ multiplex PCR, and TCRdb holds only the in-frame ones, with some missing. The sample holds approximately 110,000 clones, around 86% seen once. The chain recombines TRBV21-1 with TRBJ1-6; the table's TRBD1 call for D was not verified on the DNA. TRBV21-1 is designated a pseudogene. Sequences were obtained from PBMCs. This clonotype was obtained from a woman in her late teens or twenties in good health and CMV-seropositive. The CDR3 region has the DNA TGTGCCAGCAGCAACAAGCCGGGACAGGGGGAATATAATTCACCCCTCCACTTT. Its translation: CASSNKPGQGEYNSPLHF.